The 8 T cell receptor beta chains reported below all come from one sample, sequenced in a study of T cell repertoires in cytomegalovirus infection. In TCRdb, the reads were re-called with MiXCR into one record per CDR3 protein. The sample yields hundreds of thousands of distinct CDR3 sequences, under 40% seen once. Their recognized antigens are unknown. Source: cultured CD8+ T cells from PBMCs, taken from culture after CMV antigen stimulation. These receptor sequences come from a human donor in good health (CMV status not recorded). Some clones in this sample may be carry-over from other donors' samples.

This clonotype was recorded at least ten times. This sequence joins TRBV7-2 and TRBJ2-7; D unclear. The V end was cut by 3 bases, the J end by 2 bases, with 14 bases between. The CDR3 runs to 15 residues. Per the germline V gene, CDR1 is SGHTA and CDR2 is FQGNSA. This chain's CDR3 is CASSFSREITYEQYF. The CDR3 coding sequence is TGTGCCAGCAGCTTTTCTCGAGAGATTACCTACGAGCAGTACTTC.

The chain joins TRBV12-3 or TRBV12-4 to TRBJ2-5; D gene unclear. V lost 3 bases and J lost 5, with 10 bases in between. The CDR3 has 13 residues. For the CDR3, the DNA is TGTGCCAGCAGTTTGGAGCTTCCCGAGACCCAGTACTTC. It codes for CASSLELPETQYF.

The rearrangement joins TRBV6-6 to TRBJ2-2, with 7 bases that match TRBD1. V was clipped by 6 bases and J by 5 bases; unmatched bases: 9. Germline V gene data show CDR1 as MNHNY and CDR2 as SVGAGI (reference sequence). The CDR3 is 15 residues long. The CDR3 DNA sequence: TGTGCCAGCAGACCCGGGACAGTTAATACCGGGGAGCTGTTTTTT. It codes for CASRPGTVNTGELFF.

For this clonotype: Possible read error: a much larger clone is one base away. The chain is built from TRBV25-1 and TRBJ2-2, with 7 bases fitting TRBD1. The CDR3 runs to 14 residues. In germline, CDR1 is MGHDK, CDR2 SYGVNS. The V and J ends lost 6 bases and 4 bases, in that order; junction bases with no gene match: 5. The CDR3 loop reads CASSETGSTGELFF. CDR3 sequence (DNA): TGTGCCAGCAGCGAGACAGGGAGCACCGGGGAGCTGTTTTTT.

The chain joins TRBV27 to TRBJ2-3; the match to TRBD2 covers 8 bases. Germline assignment: CDR1 MNHEY and CDR2 SMNVEV (reference sequence). V dropped 10 bases and J dropped 5; count of bases not matched to a gene: 8. The CDR3 is 13 amino acids. The CDR3 DNA sequence: TGTGCCATCTCAACGGCGGGGGGAGATACGCAGTATTTT. It yields the protein CAISTAGGDTQYF.

Only a few counts were recorded for this clonotype. The rearrangement uses TRBV12-3 or TRBV12-4 and TRBJ2-3, with D possibly TRBD1 on 6 matching bases. This CDR3 region has 15 residues. Trimming removed 5 bases at V and 0 bases at J, with 12 bases between. The CDR3 region is CASSPGTPSTDTQYF. The CDR3 nucleotides read TGTGCCAGCAGTCCAGGGACACCAAGCACAGATACGCAGTATTTT.

The table lists this clonotype with a few counts. The junction departs from germline at one end; a sequencing error may be responsible. The chain couples TRBV19 to TRBJ1-3; the match to TRBD1 covers 7 bases. CDR1 LNHDA and CDR2 SQIVND come from the germline V gene (reference sequence). This CDR3 contains 14 residues. CDR3 amino acids: CASSNRDSSRPRSF. In DNA, the CDR3 is TGTGCCAGTTCCAACCGGGACAGCTCTCGTCCGCGATCCTTT. Full variable domain (remainder filled in from reference TRBV19 and TRBJ1-3): DGGITQSPKYLFRKEGQNVTLSCEQNLNHDAMYWYRQDPGQGLRLIYYSQIVNDFQKGDIAEGYSVSREKKESFPLTVTSAQKNPTAFYLCASSNRDSSRPRSFGEGSWLTVV.

The V gene is TRBV12-3 or TRBV12-4, the J gene TRBJ2-1, with TRBD2 as a possible D gene (7 bases). V dropped 6 bases and J dropped 0 bases, with 21 bases sitting between them. This CDR3 region has 18 residues. The CDR3 DNA is TGTGCCAGCAGCCACACCAGGACAGCGGGGAGCTCCTACAATGAGCAGTTCTTC. It codes for CASSHTRTAGSSYNEQFF.